The 10 T cell receptor beta chains below all came from one sample that was sequenced in a study of technical replicates of blood from a handful of donors. The table came from immunoSEQ multiplex PCR; TCRdb's copy has only in-frame clones and leaves some out. The sample carries around 70,000 clones, around 95% recorded once. Sequenced input: T cells isolated from PBMCs. The receptor set was obtained from a human donor in good health.

This sequence joins TRBV10-3 and TRBJ1-5, with D maybe TRBD1 (5 bases). Germline CDR1 ENHRY, CDR2 SYGVKD. The CDR3 is made up of 15 amino acids. The V end lost 5 bases, the J end lost 4 bases, and 15 bases lay between the germline ends. CDR3 protein: CAISTGEEGNQPQHF. In DNA, the CDR3 is TGTGCCATCAGTACAGGAGAGGAGGGAAATCAGCCCCAGCATTTT.

The chain employs TRBV27 and TRBJ1-5; 9 bases match TRBD1. The trim removed 5 bases at V and 6 bases at J, leaving 11 bases unmatched. The CDR3 contains 16 residues. Germline lookup yields CDR1 MNHEY and CDR2 SMNVEV (reference sequence). The CDR3 DNA reads TGTGCCAGCAGTCTATACAGGGGGCGGTTTCCTCAGCCCCAGCATTTT. The encoded protein is CASSLYRGRFPQPQHF.

V usage is TRBV6-1 and J usage is TRBJ2-1; TRBD2 matches 12 bases. CDR1 and CDR2 from the germline V gene are MNHNS and SASEGT. The CDR3 has 18 residues. V gave up 4 bases and J gave up 7 bases; unmatched junction bases: 14. The DNA for the CDR3 is TGTGCCAGCAGTGCGACTAGCGGGAGTTCCAGAGGTGGGAATGAGCAGTTCTTC. Protein: CASSATSGSSRGGNEQFF.

The chain combines TRBV6-6 with TRBJ2-7; tentatively, D is TRBD2 (5 bases). Germline CDR1 is MNHNY and CDR2 is SVGAGI (reference sequence). The CDR3 extends over 12 amino acids. V was cut by 6 bases and J by 3 bases, with 9 bases left in between. The CDR3 spells CASRGLGYEQYF. For the CDR3, the DNA is TGTGCCAGCAGAGGACTGGGCTACGAGCAGTACTTC.

The rearrangement joins TRBV7-2 to TRBJ2-7; weak D call: TRBD2 (6 bases). CDR3 length: 13 amino acids. The germline gives CDR1 SGHTA, CDR2 FQGNSA. The germline V and J ends were trimmed by 3 bases and 6 bases, with 12 bases remaining between them. CDR3 in DNA: TGTGCCAGCAGCTTCACCGGGACTGGCGAGCAGTACTTC. Translated, it gives CASSFTGTGEQYF.

This chain links TRBV14 with TRBJ2-7; D not certain. The germline V and J ends were trimmed by 4 bases and 3 bases, with 10 bases remaining between them. The germline CDR1 and CDR2 sequences are SGHDN and FVKESK. CDR3 size: 13 residues. DNA of the CDR3: TGTGCCAGCAGCCTTGCCGAGGACTACGAGCAGTACTTC. Residues: CASSLAEDYEQYF.

This rearrangement joins TRBV29-1 to TRBJ2-5; TRBD2 matches 10 bases. The length of the CDR3 is 14 residues. CDR1 is SQVTM and CDR2 is ANQGSEA in the germline V gene. J gave up 6 bases and V 3 bases, and 7 bases lay outside the gene matches. The CDR3 DNA reads TGCAGCGTTGACAGGGCTAGCGGGAGAAAGACCCAGTACTTC. Translating gives CSVDRASGRKTQYF. The full variable domain, rest sourced from reference TRBV29-1 and TRBJ2-5, is SAVISQKPSRDICQRGTSLTIQCQVDSQVTMMFWYRQQPGQSLTLIATANQGSEATYESGFVIDKFPISRPNLTFSTLTVSNMSPEDSSIYLCSVDRASGRKTQYFGPGTRLLVL.

The chain has TRBV9 and TRBJ2-7; 7 positions match TRBD2. V was pared by 0 bases and J by 6 bases, with 12 bases of the junction left unmatched. The CDR3 spans 16 residues. The germline V gene has CDR1 SGDLS and CDR2 YYNGEE. The CDR3 nucleotides are TGTGCCAGCAGCGTAGCTCTCTGGGGCGGGGAGGGCGAGCAGTACTTC. Amino acid sequence: CASSVALWGGEGEQYF.

This chain joins TRBV29-1 and TRBJ2-2; a possible D gene is TRBD2 (5 bases). CDR1 is SQVTM and CDR2 is ANQGSEA in the germline V gene. The V gene lost 4 bases and the J gene lost 6 bases, with 15 bases spanning the gap. This CDR3 contains 14 residues. CDR3 amino acids: CSVARKGEAGELFF. CDR3 in DNA: TGCAGCGTTGCCCGAAAGGGAGAGGCCGGGGAGCTGTTTTTT.

V usage is TRBV29-1 and J usage is TRBJ1-1, with D possibly being TRBD1 (5 bases). In germline, CDR1 is SQVTM, CDR2 ANQGSEA. The V gene lost 7 bases and the J gene lost 4 bases, with 10 bases spanning the gap. The CDR3 covers 11 residues. CDR3 in amino acids: CSAGGFTEAFF. The CDR3 DNA follows: TGCAGCGCTGGGGGGTTCACTGAAGCTTTCTTT. Looking up the rest from reference TRBV29-1 and TRBJ1-1 gives the full variable domain: SAVISQKPSRDICQRGTSLTIQCQVDSQVTMMFWYRQQPGQSLTLIATANQGSEATYESGFVIDKFPISRPNLTFSTLTVSNMSPEDSSIYLCSAGGFTEAFFGQGTRLTVV.